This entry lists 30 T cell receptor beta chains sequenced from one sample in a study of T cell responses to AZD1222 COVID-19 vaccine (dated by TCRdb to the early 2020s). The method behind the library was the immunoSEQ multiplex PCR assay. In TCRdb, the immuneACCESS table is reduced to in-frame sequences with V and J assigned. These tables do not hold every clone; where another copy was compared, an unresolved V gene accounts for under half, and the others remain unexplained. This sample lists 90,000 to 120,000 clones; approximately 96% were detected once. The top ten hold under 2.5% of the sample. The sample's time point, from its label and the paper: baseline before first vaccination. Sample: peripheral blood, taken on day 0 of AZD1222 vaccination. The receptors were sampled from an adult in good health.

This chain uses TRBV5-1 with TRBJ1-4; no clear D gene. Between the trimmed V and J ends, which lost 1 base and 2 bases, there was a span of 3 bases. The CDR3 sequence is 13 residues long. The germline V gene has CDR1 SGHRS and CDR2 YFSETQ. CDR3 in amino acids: CASSLFTNEKLFF. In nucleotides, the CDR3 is TGCGCCAGCAGCTTGTTCACTAATGAAAAACTGTTTTTT.

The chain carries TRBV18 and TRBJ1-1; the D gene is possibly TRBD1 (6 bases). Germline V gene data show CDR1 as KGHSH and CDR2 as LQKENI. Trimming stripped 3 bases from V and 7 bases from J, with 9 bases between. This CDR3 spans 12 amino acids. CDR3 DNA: TGTGCCAGCTCACCCGGACAGTTTGAAGCTTTCTTT. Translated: CASSPGQFEAFF. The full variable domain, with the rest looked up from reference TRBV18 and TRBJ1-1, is NAGVMQNPRHLVRRRGQEARLRCSPMKGHSHVYWYRQLPEEGLKFMVYLQKENIIDESGMPKERFSAEFPKEGPSILRIQQVVRGDSAAYFCASSPGQFEAFFGQGTRLTVV.

The CDR3 protein is CASSVEGRPTDGYTF. In DNA, the CDR3 is TGTGCCAGCAGCGTAGAGGGACGGCCTACGGATGGCTACACCTTC. The rearrangement uses TRBV9 and TRBJ1-2; D is perhaps TRBD1 (5 bases). The CDR3 totals 15 residues. The germline CDR1 and CDR2 sequences are SGDLS and YYNGEE. V dropped 0 bases and J dropped 6 bases, with 15 bases sitting between them.

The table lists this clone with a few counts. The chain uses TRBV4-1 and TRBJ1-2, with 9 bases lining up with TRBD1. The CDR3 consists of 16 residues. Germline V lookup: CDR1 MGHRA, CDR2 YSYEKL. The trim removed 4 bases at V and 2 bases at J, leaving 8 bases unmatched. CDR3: CASSRSTGTGNYGYTF. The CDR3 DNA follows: TGCGCCAGCAGCCGAAGCACCGGGACAGGGAACTATGGCTACACCTTC.

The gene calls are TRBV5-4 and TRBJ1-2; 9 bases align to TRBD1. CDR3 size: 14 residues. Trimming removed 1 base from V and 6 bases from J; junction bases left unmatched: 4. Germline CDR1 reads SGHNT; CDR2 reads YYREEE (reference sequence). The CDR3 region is CASSLWDREHGYTF. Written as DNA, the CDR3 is TGTGCCAGCAGCTTGTGGGACAGGGAGCATGGCTACACCTTC.

In DNA, the CDR3 is TGTGCCAGTAGTATCGGACAGGGTGGGTTTGAGGGCTACACCTTC. Residues: CASSIGQGGFEGYTF. The V gene is TRBV19, the J gene TRBJ1-2; TRBD1 agrees at 8 bases. CDR1 is LNHDA, CDR2 SQIVND, per germline (reference sequence). V lost 3 bases to trimming and J lost 8 bases; unmatched junction nucleotides: 11. The CDR3 sequence is 15 residues long.

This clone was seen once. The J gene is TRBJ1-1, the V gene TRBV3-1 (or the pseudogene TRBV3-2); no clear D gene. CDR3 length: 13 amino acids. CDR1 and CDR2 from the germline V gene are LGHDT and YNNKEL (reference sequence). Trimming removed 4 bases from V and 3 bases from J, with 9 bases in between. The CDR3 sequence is CASSPRRDTEAFF. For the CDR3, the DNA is TGTGCCAGCAGCCCCCGTCGGGACACTGAAGCTTTCTTT.

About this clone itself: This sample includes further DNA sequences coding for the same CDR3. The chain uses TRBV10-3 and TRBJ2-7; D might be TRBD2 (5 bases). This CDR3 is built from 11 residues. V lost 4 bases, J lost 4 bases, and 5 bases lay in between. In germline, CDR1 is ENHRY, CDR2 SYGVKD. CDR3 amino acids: CAISGGYEQYF. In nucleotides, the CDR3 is TGTGCCATCAGTGGCGGGTACGAGCAGTACTTC.

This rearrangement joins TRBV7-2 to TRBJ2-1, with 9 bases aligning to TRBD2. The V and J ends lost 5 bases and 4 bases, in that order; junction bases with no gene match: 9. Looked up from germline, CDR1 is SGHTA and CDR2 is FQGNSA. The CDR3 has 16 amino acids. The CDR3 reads CASSILSGRTYNEQFF. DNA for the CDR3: TGTGCCAGCAGCATCCTGAGCGGGAGGACTTACAATGAGCAGTTCTTC.

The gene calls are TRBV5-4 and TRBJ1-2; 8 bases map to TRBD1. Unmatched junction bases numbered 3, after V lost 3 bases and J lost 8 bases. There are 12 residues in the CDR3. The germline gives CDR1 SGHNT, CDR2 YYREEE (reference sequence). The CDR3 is CASSSQGAGYTF. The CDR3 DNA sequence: TGTGCCAGCAGCTCCCAGGGGGCGGGCTACACCTTC.

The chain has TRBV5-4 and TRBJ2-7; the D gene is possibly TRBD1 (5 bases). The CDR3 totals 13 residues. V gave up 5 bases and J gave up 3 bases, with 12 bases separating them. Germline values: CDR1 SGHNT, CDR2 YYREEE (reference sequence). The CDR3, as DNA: TGTGCCAGCAGTTCAAACAGGTTCTACGAGCAGTACTTC. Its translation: CASSSNRFYEQYF.

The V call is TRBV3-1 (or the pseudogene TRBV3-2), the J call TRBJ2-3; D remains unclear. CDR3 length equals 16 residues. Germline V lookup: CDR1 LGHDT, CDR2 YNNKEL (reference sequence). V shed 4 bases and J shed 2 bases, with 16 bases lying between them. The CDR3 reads CASSLSRNLVTDTQYF. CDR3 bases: TGTGCCAGCAGCCTAAGTCGAAACCTAGTCACAGATACGCAGTATTTT.

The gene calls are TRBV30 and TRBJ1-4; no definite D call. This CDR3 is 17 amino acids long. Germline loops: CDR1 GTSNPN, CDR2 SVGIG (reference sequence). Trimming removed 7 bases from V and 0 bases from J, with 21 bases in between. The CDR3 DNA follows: TGTGCCTCCGGTGGTGGGATAGCTGTTGCAACTAATGAAAAACTGTTTTTT. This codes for CASGGGIAVATNEKLFF.

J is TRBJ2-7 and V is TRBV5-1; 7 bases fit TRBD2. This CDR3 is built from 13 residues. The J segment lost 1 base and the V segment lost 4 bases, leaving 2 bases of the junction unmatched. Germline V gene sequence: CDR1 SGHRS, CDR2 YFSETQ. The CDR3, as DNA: TGCGCCAGCAGCAGCGGGGCTTCCTACGAGCAGTACTTC. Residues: CASSSGASYEQYF.

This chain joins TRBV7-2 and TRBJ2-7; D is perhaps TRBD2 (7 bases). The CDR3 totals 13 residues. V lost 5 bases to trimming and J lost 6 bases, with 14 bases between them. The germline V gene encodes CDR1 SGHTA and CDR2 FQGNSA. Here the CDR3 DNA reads TGTGCCAGCAGCCCGGGACGGGGGGCCGAGCAGTACTTC. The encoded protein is CASSPGRGAEQYF.

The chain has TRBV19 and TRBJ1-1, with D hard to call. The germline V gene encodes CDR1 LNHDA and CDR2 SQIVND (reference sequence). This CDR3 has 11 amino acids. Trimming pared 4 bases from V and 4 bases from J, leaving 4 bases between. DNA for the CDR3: TGTGCCAGTAGTACCTTCACTGAAGCTTTCTTT. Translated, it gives CASSTFTEAFF.

CDR3: CASSEEPALVNEKLFF. The CDR3 DNA reads TGCGCCAGCAGTGAGGAGCCGGCCCTGGTTAATGAAAAACTGTTTTTT. The J gene is TRBJ1-4, the V gene TRBV10-1; no clear D gene. The CDR3 consists of 16 residues. Germline CDR1 is WNHNN and CDR2 is SYGVQD (reference sequence). V lost 2 bases and J 4 bases, leaving 14 bases between the germline ends.

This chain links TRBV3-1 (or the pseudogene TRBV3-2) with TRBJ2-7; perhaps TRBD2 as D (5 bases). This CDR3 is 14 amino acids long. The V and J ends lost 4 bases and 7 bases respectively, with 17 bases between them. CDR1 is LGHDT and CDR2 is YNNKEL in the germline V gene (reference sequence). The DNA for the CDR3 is TGTGCCAGCAGCCTAACGCACCGGGAAGGGGAGCAGTACTTC. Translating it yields CASSLTHREGEQYF.

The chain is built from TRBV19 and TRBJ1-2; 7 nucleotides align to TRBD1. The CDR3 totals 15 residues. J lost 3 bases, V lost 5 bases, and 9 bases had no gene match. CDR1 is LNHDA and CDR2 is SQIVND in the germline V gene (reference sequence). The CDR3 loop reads CASSAFSTGDYGYTF. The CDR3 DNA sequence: TGTGCCAGTAGTGCCTTTTCAACAGGGGACTATGGCTACACCTTC.

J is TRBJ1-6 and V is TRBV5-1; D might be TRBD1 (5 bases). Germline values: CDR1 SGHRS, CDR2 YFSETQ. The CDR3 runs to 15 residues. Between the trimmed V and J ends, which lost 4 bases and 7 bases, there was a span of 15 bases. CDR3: CASSPRTGGNSPLHF. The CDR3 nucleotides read TGCGCCAGCAGCCCGCGGACTGGGGGAAATTCACCCCTCCACTTT.

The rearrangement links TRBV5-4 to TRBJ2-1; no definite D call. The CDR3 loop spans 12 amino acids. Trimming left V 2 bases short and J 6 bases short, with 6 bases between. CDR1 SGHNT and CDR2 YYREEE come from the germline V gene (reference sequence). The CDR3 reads CASSFYRNEQFF. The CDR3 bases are TGTGCCAGCAGCTTTTACCGCAATGAGCAGTTCTTC.

CDR3 amino acids: CASSWTSGNEQFF. The CDR3 coding sequence is TGCGCCAGCAGCTGGACTAGCGGCAATGAGCAGTTCTTC. The chain joins TRBV5-1 to TRBJ2-1; 10 bases match TRBD2. Germline CDR1 SGHRS, CDR2 YFSETQ. V lost 3 bases and J lost 6; bases outside the gene matches: 0. The CDR3 sequence is 13 residues long.

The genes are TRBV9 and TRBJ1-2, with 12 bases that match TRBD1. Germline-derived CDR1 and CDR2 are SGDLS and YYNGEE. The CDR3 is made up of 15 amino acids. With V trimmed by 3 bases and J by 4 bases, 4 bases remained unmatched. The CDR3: CASSEGTGGGYGYTF. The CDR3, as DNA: TGTGCCAGCAGCGAGGGGACAGGGGGCGGCTATGGCTACACCTTC.

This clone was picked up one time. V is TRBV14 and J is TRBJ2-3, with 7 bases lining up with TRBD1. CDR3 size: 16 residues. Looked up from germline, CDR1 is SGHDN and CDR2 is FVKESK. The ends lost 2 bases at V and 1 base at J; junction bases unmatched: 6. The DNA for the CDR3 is TGTGCCAGCAGCCAACACCGGGACAGACGCACAGATACGCAGTATTTT. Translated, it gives CASSQHRDRRTDTQYF. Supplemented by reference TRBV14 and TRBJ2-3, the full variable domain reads EAGVTQFPSHSVIEKGQTVTLRCDPISGHDNLYWYRRVMGKEIKFLLHFVKESKQDESGMPNNRFLAERTGGTYSTLKVQPAELEDSGVYFCASSQHRDRRTDTQYFGPGTRLTVL.

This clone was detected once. In DNA form, the CDR3 reads TGTGCCTGGAGTGTACCGGGGCTTCGAAGCTATAATTCACCCCTCCACTTT. This translates into CAWSVPGLRSYNSPLHF. The chain recombines TRBV30 with TRBJ1-6; maybe TRBD1 (5 bases). Germline V gene data show CDR1 as GTSNPN and CDR2 as SVGIG (reference sequence). This CDR3 contains 17 residues. The ends were cut back, 0 bases at V and 3 bases at J, with 15 bases in the middle.

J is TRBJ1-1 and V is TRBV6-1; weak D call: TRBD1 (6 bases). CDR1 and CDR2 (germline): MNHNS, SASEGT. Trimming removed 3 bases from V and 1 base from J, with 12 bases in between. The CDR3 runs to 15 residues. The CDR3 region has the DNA TGTGCCAGCAGTGACCAGGGGAAGAAGAACACTGAAGCTTTCTTT. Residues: CASSDQGKKNTEAFF.

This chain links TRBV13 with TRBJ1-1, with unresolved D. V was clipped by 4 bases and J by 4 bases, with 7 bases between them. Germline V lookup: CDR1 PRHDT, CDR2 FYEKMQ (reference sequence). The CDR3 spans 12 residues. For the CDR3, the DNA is TGTGCCAGCAGCTCGGAAGTCACTGAAGCTTTCTTT. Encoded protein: CASSSEVTEAFF.

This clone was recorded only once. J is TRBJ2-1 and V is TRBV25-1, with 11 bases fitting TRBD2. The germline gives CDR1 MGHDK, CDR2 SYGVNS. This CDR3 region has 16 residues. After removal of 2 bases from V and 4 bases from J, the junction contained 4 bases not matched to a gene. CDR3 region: CASSESGTSGYNEQFF. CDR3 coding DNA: TGTGCCAGCAGTGAAAGCGGGACTAGCGGATACAATGAGCAGTTCTTC.

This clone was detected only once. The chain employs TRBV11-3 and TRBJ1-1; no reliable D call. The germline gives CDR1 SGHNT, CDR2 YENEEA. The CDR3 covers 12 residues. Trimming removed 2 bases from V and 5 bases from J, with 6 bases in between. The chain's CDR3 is CASSLRWTEAFF. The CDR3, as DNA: TGTGCCAGCAGCTTACGGTGGACTGAAGCTTTCTTT.

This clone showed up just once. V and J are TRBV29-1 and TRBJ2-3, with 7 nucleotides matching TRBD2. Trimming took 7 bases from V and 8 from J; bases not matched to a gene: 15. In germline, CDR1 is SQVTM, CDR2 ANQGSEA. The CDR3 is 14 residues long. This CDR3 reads CSAPGLQALGTQYF. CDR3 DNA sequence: TGCAGCGCCCCGGGACTACAAGCCCTAGGTACGCAGTATTTT.